These 26 T cell receptor beta chains share one sample of origin, sequenced in a study of blood T cell repertoires in COVID-19. Sequencing was performed with immunoSEQ multiplex PCR; in TCRdb, only in-frame clones are kept and a portion is missing. The sample records fewer than 250,000 clones, 90% to 95% being singletons. Sequences were obtained from peripheral blood. The receptors were sampled from a young man with acute or convalescent COVID-19.

V gene TRBV18 combines with J gene TRBJ1-3; D is uncertain. Germline CDR1 reads KGHSH; CDR2 reads LQKENI. V lost 6 bases to trimming and J lost 0 bases, with 18 bases between them. This CDR3 contains 17 residues. The CDR3 DNA is TGTGCCAGCTCTCTCCAATACGGGATGATCTCTGGAAACACCATATATTTT. Residues: CASSLQYGMISGNTIYF.

The CDR3 here is CASDPGQRNTEAFF. CDR3 DNA sequence: TGTGCTAGTGACCCGGGACAAAGGAACACTGAAGCTTTCTTT. The chain has TRBV12-5 and TRBJ1-1, with D maybe TRBD1 (6 bases). The CDR3 sequence is 14 residues long. Germline V gene data show CDR1 as LGHNT and CDR2 as FRNRAP. Trimming stripped 7 bases from V and 1 base from J, with 13 bases between.

J is TRBJ2-2 and V is TRBV11-3; the D gene is possibly TRBD2 (5 bases). The V end was cut by 1 base, the J end by 0 bases, with 6 bases between. From germline, CDR1 is SGHNT and CDR2 YENEEA. The CDR3 runs to 15 residues. The CDR3 sequence: CASSLGRTNTGELFF. CDR3 sequence (DNA): TGTGCCAGCAGCTTAGGGAGGACGAACACCGGGGAGCTGTTTTTT.

The chain uses TRBV2 and TRBJ2-5; 10 bases are a match to TRBD2. J was trimmed by 3 bases and V by 0 bases; bases with no gene match: 4. The CDR3 runs to 16 residues. Germline V lookup: CDR1 SNHLY, CDR2 FYNNEI. CDR3 DNA sequence: TGTGCCAGCAGTGAAGCCCTCCTAGCGGGGGAAGAGACCCAGTACTTC. It specifies CASSEALLAGEETQYF.

The chain is built from TRBV19 and TRBJ2-6, with 8 bases aligning to TRBD2. V was pared by 7 bases and J by 2 bases, with 13 bases of the junction left unmatched. Looked up from germline, CDR1 is LNHDA and CDR2 is SQIVND (reference sequence). The CDR3 sequence is 18 residues long. CDR3 nucleotide sequence: TGTGCCAGTATCGATCCCGGTCGGGGGGGGCCTGGGGCCAACGTCCTGACTTTC. This codes for CASIDPGRGGPGANVLTF.

Remarks on this clone: The conserved phenylalanine or tryptophan normally closing the CDR3 is absent here, so this likely arose from a read error. The limits of the CDR3 on the DNA are not certain, so only TCRdb's listed CDR3 is given. The chain employs TRBV5-1 and TRBJ1-1; the D segment call TRBD1 is taken from the table without a DNA check. Termini included, the CDR3 measures 13 amino acids. Germline lookup yields CDR1 SGHRS and CDR2 YFSETQ. CDR3 protein: CASSPRPGTGGAY.

This rearrangement joins TRBV6-5 to TRBJ2-2; D is uncertain. Looked up from germline, CDR1 is MNHEY and CDR2 is SVGAGI. Trimming stripped 0 bases from V and 3 bases from J, with 8 bases between. The CDR3 has 15 amino acids. The CDR3 DNA is TGTGCCAGCAGTTACTCGCACAGTCACACCGGGGAGCTGTTTTTT. Its protein is CASSYSHSHTGELFF.

The gene calls are TRBV28 and TRBJ1-1, with 7 bases lining up with TRBD1. V lost 6 bases and J lost 1; bases outside the gene matches: 5. CDR1 is MDHEN, CDR2 SYDVKM, per germline. This CDR3 is built from 14 residues. CDR3 sequence: CASSFRDRNTEAFF. The CDR3 DNA reads as TGTGCCAGCAGCTTCCGGGACAGGAACACTGAAGCTTTCTTT.

The genes are TRBV27 and TRBJ1-2; 7 bases are a match to TRBD1. V shed 1 base, J shed 0 bases, and the junction held 11 bases outside the gene matches. There are 18 residues in the CDR3. CDR1 is MNHEY, CDR2 SMNVEV, per germline (reference sequence). CDR3 sequence reads: CASSLWGPQGETNYGYTF. The CDR3 DNA follows: TGTGCCAGCAGTTTATGGGGCCCGCAGGGGGAGACTAACTATGGCTACACCTTC.

The chain uses TRBV28 and TRBJ2-3; 12 bases fit TRBD2. CDR3 length equals 17 residues. The trim removed 8 bases at V and 2 bases at J, leaving 11 bases unmatched. Looked up from germline, CDR1 is MDHEN and CDR2 is SYDVKM. CDR3 residues: CASQEAGTSGFTDTQYF. The CDR3 DNA is TGTGCCAGCCAAGAAGCTGGGACTAGCGGGTTCACAGATACGCAGTATTTT.

The gene calls are TRBV7-8 and TRBJ1-5; 7 bases agree with TRBD1. Trimming cost V 5 bases and J 2 bases; bases outside gene matches: 9. Germline-derived CDR1 and CDR2 are SGHVS and FQNEAQ. The CDR3 length is 16 residues. The chain's CDR3 is CASSPTGASGNQPQHF. CDR3 bases: TGTGCCAGCAGCCCTACAGGGGCCTCGGGCAATCAGCCCCAGCATTTT.

This chain connects TRBV27 to TRBJ1-2; perhaps TRBD1 as D (6 bases). V lost 3 bases to trimming and J lost 4 bases, with 9 bases between them. CDR3 length: 13 amino acids. Per the germline V gene, CDR1 is MNHEY and CDR2 is SMNVEV (reference sequence). CDR3 DNA sequence: TGTGCCAGCAGTTTCGGACAGTCCTATGGCTACACCTTC. Translated: CASSFGQSYGYTF.

The CDR3 is CASSPSPGAGGNYEQYF. In nucleotides, the CDR3 is TGTGCCAGCTCACCTTCCCCGGGGGCAGGGGGGAACTACGAGCAGTACTTC. The chain uses TRBV18 and TRBJ2-7, with D maybe TRBD1 (7 bases). The CDR3 covers 17 residues. Germline CDR1 is KGHSH and CDR2 is LQKENI. Trimming stripped 3 bases from V and 3 bases from J, with 21 bases between. Full variable domain (outside the CDR3, taken from reference TRBV18 and TRBJ2-7): NAGVMQNPRHLVRRRGQEARLRCSPMKGHSHVYWYRQLPEEGLKFMVYLQKENIIDESGMPKERFSAEFPKEGPSILRIQQVVRGDSAAYFCASSPSPGAGGNYEQYFGPGTRLTVT.

The V and J genes are TRBV6-6 and TRBJ2-7; 9 bases line up with TRBD1. After removal of 2 bases from V and 6 bases from J, the junction contained 8 bases not matched to a gene. The CDR3 sequence is 15 residues long. The germline V gene has CDR1 MNHNY and CDR2 SVGAGI (reference sequence). CDR3 in amino acids: CASSYPGQGGGEQYF. In DNA, the CDR3 is TGTGCCAGCAGTTACCCGGGACAGGGTGGGGGCGAGCAGTACTTC.

This clone was detected only once. V and J are TRBV6-6 and TRBJ1-5; D is ambiguous. Germline lookup yields CDR1 MNHNY and CDR2 SVGAGI (reference sequence). V lost 2 bases and J lost 4, with 6 bases in between. The CDR3 is made up of 13 amino acids. CDR3 in DNA: TGTGCCAGCAGTTACGGCCCGAATCAGCCCCAGCATTTT. This sequence encodes CASSYGPNQPQHF.

The rearrangement uses TRBV11-2 and TRBJ2-7; D is perhaps TRBD2 (5 bases). V was shortened by 0 bases and J by 6 bases, with 9 bases between the two germline ends. Germline CDR1 reads SGHAT; CDR2 reads FQNNGV. The CDR3 is made up of 13 amino acids. Here the CDR3 reads CASSLDRAGEQYF. CDR3 sequence (DNA): TGTGCCAGCAGCTTAGATCGCGCGGGCGAGCAGTACTTC.

V gene TRBV4-1 combines with J gene TRBJ1-1, with a weak D call TRBD1 (5 bases). The CDR3 extends over 13 amino acids. Germline V gene data show CDR1 as MGHRA and CDR2 as YSYEKL. Trimming removed 6 bases from V and 1 base from J, with 9 bases in between. CDR3: CASRPTGNTEAFF. CDR3 in DNA: TGCGCCAGCAGACCTACAGGGAACACTGAAGCTTTCTTT.

The chain has TRBV7-3 and TRBJ2-2, with D possibly being TRBD1 (5 bases). This CDR3 contains 15 residues. CDR1 and CDR2 from the germline V gene are SGHTA and FQGTGA. The ends were cut back, 2 bases at V and 9 bases at J, with 16 bases in the middle. CDR3 nucleotides: TGTGCCAGCAGCTTATCAGCAGGGCCTGGCCGGGAGCTGTTTTTT. Residues: CASSLSAGPGRELFF.

For the CDR3, the DNA is TGTGCCAGTAGTTCTATACAGGGGGCCTACGAGCAGTACTTC. Residues: CASSSIQGAYEQYF. V and J are TRBV19 and TRBJ2-7; TRBD1 aligns across 8 bases. Germline V gene data show CDR1 as LNHDA and CDR2 as SQIVND (reference sequence). The J segment lost 2 bases and the V segment lost 5 bases, leaving 5 bases of the junction unmatched. The CDR3 covers 14 residues.

The chain recombines TRBV6-1 with TRBJ1-2; unclear D gene. The V end lost 0 bases, the J end lost 8 bases, and 10 bases lay between the germline ends. CDR1 and CDR2 from the germline V gene are MNHNS and SASEGT. The CDR3 totals 13 residues. CDR3 DNA sequence: TGTGCCAGCAGTGAAGCGACATCCTCGGGCTACACCTTC. Its protein product is CASSEATSSGYTF.

The chain recombines TRBV5-1 with TRBJ2-1; 7 bases match TRBD1. This CDR3 spans 16 amino acids. J gave up 6 bases and V 3 bases, and 12 bases lay outside the gene matches. The germline V gene has CDR1 SGHRS and CDR2 YFSETQ. As DNA, the CDR3 is TGCGCCAGCAGCTCTTACGTTGCAGAGGGGGCCAATGAGCAGTTCTTC. Translation: CASSSYVAEGANEQFF.

The chain couples TRBV6-5 to TRBJ2-5; 9 nucleotides agree with TRBD1. Germline lookup yields CDR1 MNHEY and CDR2 SVGAGI. This CDR3 spans 14 amino acids. Germline trimming cut 5 bases from V and 4 bases from J; bases unmatched to any gene: 5. CDR3 DNA: TGTGCCAGCAGTACAGGGGGCGCGTTAGAGACCCAGTACTTC. Protein: CASSTGGALETQYF.

This clone was counted once. One junction end disagrees with the germline gene, perhaps due to a read error. The same CDR3 arises from other DNA sequences in this sample as well. The chain couples TRBV2 to TRBJ2-7; a possible D gene is TRBD1 (6 bases). CDR1 SNHLY and CDR2 FYNNEI come from the germline V gene. The length of the CDR3 is 12 residues. DNA of the CDR3: TGTGCCAGCAGCGTCAGGGGCTACGAGCAGTACTTT. Protein: CASSVRGYEQYF.

The V gene is TRBV5-4, the J gene TRBJ2-2, with a tentative D call TRBD1 (6 bases). The CDR3 is 13 amino acids. V was pared by 2 bases and J by 4 bases, with 6 bases between. The germline V gene encodes CDR1 SGHNT and CDR2 YYREEE (reference sequence). The DNA for the CDR3 is TGTGCCAGCAGCTTCAGGGGCACCGGGGAGCTGTTTTTT. Translation gives CASSFRGTGELFF.

V and J are TRBV28 and TRBJ2-1; TRBD2 aligns across 9 bases. V lost 7 bases, J lost 7 bases, and 8 bases stayed unmatched. This CDR3 contains 14 residues. CDR1 is MDHEN, CDR2 SYDVKM, per germline. The CDR3 bases are TGTGCCAGCAAATTAGCGGGAGTGTATAATGAGCAGTTCTTC. It codes for CASKLAGVYNEQFF.

The chain uses TRBV14 and TRBJ2-3; D perhaps matches TRBD2 (6 bases). V was trimmed by 5 bases and J by 0 bases, leaving 15 bases between them. CDR1 is SGHDN, CDR2 FVKESK, per germline. This CDR3 spans 16 amino acids. The DNA for the CDR3 is TGTGCCAGCAGCTCTCAGGGACTTCTTAGCACAGATACGCAGTATTTT. This gives the protein CASSSQGLLSTDTQYF.